This is a list of T cell receptor beta chains from one sample in a study of T cell repertoires in cytomegalovirus infection. TCRdb reprocessed the reads with MiXCR, giving one entry per CDR3 protein. The repertoire holds about 350,000 distinct CDR3 sequences, with roughly a third as singletons. Antigens for these TCRs are unknown. Material: cultured PBMCs, obtained from culture after CMV antigen stimulation. The receptors come from a human donor in good health (CMV status not recorded). Some clones in this sample may be carry-over from other donors' samples. Each CDR3 is given with its conserved first and last residue. The order of the fields is V gene, clone size, D gene, J gene, CDR3 DNA, CDR3 protein. A D gene is named only where the DNA matches it firmly. Where a row states a size, it is once, few, many or the class of an expanded clone; other rows omit it.

TRBV4-2	many	TRBD2	TRBJ2-3	TGTGCCAGCAGCCAAGATACGGGAGGGGGGAGTACGCAGTATTTT	CASSQDTGGGSTQYF
TRBV19	.	.	TRBJ1-3	TGTGCCAGTAGTATCGACAGTTCAGCTGGAAACACCATATATTTT	CASSIDSSAGNTIYF
TRBV3-1	.	.	TRBJ1-5	TGTGCCAGCAGCCAAGACGGGAACAGCAATCAGCCCCAGCATTTT	CASSQDGNSNQPQHF
TRBV2	few	.	TRBJ1-2	TGTGCCAGCAGTACCGACCGCTACTATGGCTACACCTTC	CASSTDRYYGYTF
TRBV10-3	.	.	TRBJ1-3	TGTGCCATCCGTGGCGATATCTCTGGAAACACCATATATTTT	CAIRGDISGNTIYF
TRBV3-1	few	.	TRBJ2-3	TGTGCCAGCAGACAAGATTCAGATACGCAGTATTTT	CASRQDSDTQYF
TRBV28	few	.	TRBJ2-6	TGTGCCTCGAGACAGCCCTCTGGGGCCAACGTCCTGACTTTC	CASRQPSGANVLTF
TRBV12-3/TRBV12-4	.	TRBD1	TRBJ1-2	TGTGCCAGCAGTTTGGGAGGGACAGGGAGCGGTGGCTACACCTTC	CASSLGGTGSGGYTF
TRBV27	.	TRBD2	TRBJ2-7	TGTGCCAGCAGTTTTTCAGCGGGAGTAAACCCACTCTACGAGCAGTACTTC	CASSFSAGVNPLYEQYF
TRBV20-1	.	.	TRBJ2-5	TGCAGTGCTAGCCCCCCCTCCGTGACAAAAGAGACCCAGTACTTC	CSASPPSVTKETQYF
TRBV7-9	.	.	TRBJ2-5	TGTGCCAGCAGCTCCTTGGGGGCAGGGGAGACCCAGTACTTC	CASSSLGAGETQYF
TRBV20-1	.	TRBD2	TRBJ2-1	TGCAGTGCTCGAACTAGCGGTTCCTACAATGAGCAGTTCTTC	CSARTSGSYNEQFF
TRBV4-2	once	.	TRBJ1-3	TGTGCCAGCAGCCAAGAAAGCGGGGGAGACTCTGGAAACACCATATATTTT	CASSQESGGDSGNTIYF
TRBV7-2	.	TRBD1	TRBJ2-7	TGTGCCAGCAGCTTCGACAGGGGCCGGGGCGAGCAGTACTTC	CASSFDRGRGEQYF
TRBV10-3	.	TRBD1	TRBJ2-7	TGTGCCATCAGCGGGTTTCTACAGGGGGTGTACGAGCAGTACTTC	CAISGFLQGVYEQYF
TRBV27	.	.	TRBJ1-1	TGTGCCAGCAGTTTCCAGAAGGCCACTGAAGCTTTCTTT	CASSFQKATEAFF